This record looks at one TCR beta chain sequence and its context. Its antigen is as yet unknown. Sequencing used immunoSEQ multiplex PCR; TCRdb keeps in-frame clones, though not all of them. The sample holds approximately 89,000 clones, 90% to 95% seen once. This record comes from a study of OX40 agonist ivuxolimab in advanced cancers. Study-wide results and limits: More expanded clones were seen, on average, in CD8+ T cells than in CD4+. There were also nonresponders showing low normalized T-cell clonal expansion. Researchers did not determine the expanded peripheral T cells' antigen specificity.

Sequencing was performed on CD4+ or CD8+ T cells sorted from blood, taken in a trial of the OX40 agonist ivuxolimab. The clonotype was recovered from an adult with an advanced solid tumor such as melanoma, head and neck, liver or kidney cancer.

The CDR3 loop reads CASSRWGSGGDEQFF. Here the CDR3 DNA reads TGTGCCAGCAGCCGGTGGGGCTCAGGGGGCGATGAGCAGTTCTTC. V and J are TRBV11-2 and TRBJ2-1, with TRBD1 matching 8 bases. The V gene's germline CDR1 is SGHAT and CDR2 FQNNGV. The CDR3 is 15 residues long. The V segment lost 5 bases and the J segment 8 bases; nucleotides outside the gene matches: 11.